What follows describes a single TCR beta chain. The antigen remains unidentified. This table comes from immunoSEQ multiplex PCR, and its TCRdb copy is limited to in-frame clones, with some not included. The profile shows some 70,000 clones, approximately 80% of them singletons. The sample originates from a study of glioma-infiltrating T cells after dendritic cell vaccination. Study outcomes and limitations: Estimated pretreatment TIL content predicted outcome after dendritic cell vaccination.

The source material was blood, sampled before dendritic cell vaccination. This receptor was obtained from a human donor with glioblastoma.

The CDR3 loop is CASSYKETQYF. In DNA, the CDR3 is TGTGCCAGCAGCTACAAAGAGACCCAGTACTTC. J is TRBJ2-5 and V is TRBV5-4; D is unresolved. V lost 3 bases and J 3 bases, leaving 3 bases between the germline ends. The CDR3 is 11 amino acids. Germline V gene sequence: CDR1 SGHNT, CDR2 YYREEE (reference sequence).